This T cell receptor (beta chain) was found in a study of vaccination and CD4 T cells after COVID-19. With the Oncomine TCR Beta short-read assay, DNA from cultured CD4+ T cells was sequenced. TCRdb reprocessed the PCR reads via MiXCR and lists one record per CDR3 protein. The table lists 12,000 to 15,000 distinct CDR3 sequences, 50% to 55% of them singletons. This clonotype was counted between two and nine times. No antigen is known for it. The treatment denotes: roughly 10-day PBMC culture with coronavirus spike peptide pools or control peptides (ViraFEST assay). This CDR3 region has 13 residues. J lost 10 bases, V lost 6 bases, and 8 bases had no gene match. The germline CDR1 and CDR2 sequences are MRHNA and SNTAGT.

The sequencing input was CD4+ T cells from blood, cultured in vitro. This sequence was found in a human donor who had recovered from COVID-19. This chain links TRBV6-4 with TRBJ1-1; 10 bases align to TRBD1. The CDR3 here is CASSPGQGVTAFF. As DNA, the CDR3 is TGTGCCAGCAGCCCCGGACAGGGGGTAACAGCTTTCTTT.